The T cell receptor beta chain under discussion was sequenced for a study of early T cells in non-severe SARS-CoV-2 infection. Study-level background: Sequencing of unsorted whole blood was done on bulk RNA, leaving chains unpaired.

The length of the CDR3 is 13 residues. V dropped 3 bases and J dropped 5 bases, with 10 bases sitting between them. CDR1 is ENHRY, CDR2 SYGVKD, per germline. This clonotype turned up a few times. Individual cDNA molecules carried attached unique molecular identifiers. Each CDR3 protein gets one entry after TCRdb re-called the 5' RACE reads with MiXCR. The sample lists 20,000 to 25,000 distinct CDR3 sequences; approximately 5.7% were seen once. The source was whole blood, collected at baseline. The TCR sequence derives from an adult who was a healthcare worker with PCR-confirmed SARS-CoV-2 infection or an uninfected control (not recorded which). The V gene is TRBV10-3, the J gene TRBJ1-2, with D unresolved. CDR3 region: CAISDEAEYGYTF. The CDR3 coding sequence is TGTGCCATCAGTGATGAGGCGGAATATGGCTACACCTTC.